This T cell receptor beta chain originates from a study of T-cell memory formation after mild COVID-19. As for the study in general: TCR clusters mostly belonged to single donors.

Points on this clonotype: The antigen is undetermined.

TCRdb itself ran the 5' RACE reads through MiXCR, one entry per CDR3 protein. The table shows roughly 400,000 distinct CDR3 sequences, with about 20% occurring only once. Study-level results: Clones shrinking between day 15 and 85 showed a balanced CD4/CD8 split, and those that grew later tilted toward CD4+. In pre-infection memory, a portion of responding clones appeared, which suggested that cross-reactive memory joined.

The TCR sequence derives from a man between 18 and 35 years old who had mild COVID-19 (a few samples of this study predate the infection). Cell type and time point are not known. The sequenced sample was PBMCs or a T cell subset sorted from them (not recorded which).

CDR3 loop: CASSRRMNTEAFF. As DNA, the CDR3 is TGTGCCAGCAGCCGCCGGATGAACACTGAAGCTTTCTTT. The chain carries TRBV4-2 and TRBJ1-1; D not resolved. Germline loops: CDR1 LGHNA, CDR2 YNFKEQ. The CDR3 contains 13 residues. Deletions cut 4 bases from V and 0 bases from J, with 6 bases between.